The TCR beta chain under discussion was sequenced for a study of regulatory T cells in long-lasting Graves disease (dated by TCRdb to about 2021). At the level of the whole study: Persistent Graves' disease was defined as antithyroid drug treatment for over 5 years with persistently positive TSH receptor autoantibodies. Antithyroid drugs had been taken for around 9.8 years on average by persistent Graves' disease patients in the clinical cohort. Patients with persistent Graves' disease were compared with patients with newly diagnosed Graves' disease using TCR sequencing and RNA sequencing of peripheral blood. The study took place in China and was registered as a clinical trial. A total of some 35 samples underwent TCR sequencing: about 13 from persistent and roughly 20 from newly diagnosed Graves' disease patients. The investigation overall reported the following: Only the TCR beta chain was sequenced and analyzed. Persistent Graves' disease patients showed lower TCR Shannon entropy and fewer highly expanded clones than newly diagnosed patients, suggesting clonal expansion. As a limitation, the authors acknowledged that the small sample size may reduce accuracy. Only peripheral blood was studied, because thyroid tissue, the primary lesion, was inaccessible. A larger number of public clonotypes was shared among persistent patients (fewer than 3,000) than among newly diagnosed patients (roughly 1,000).

The receptor library was made with multiplex PCR. Reads for this sample came from an Illumina HiSeq 4000. TCR beta libraries were built with iRepertoire HTBI primers and Arm-PCR amplification of CDR3 regions. Before sequencing, the PCR products underwent gel purification. In the authors' own workflow: Across samples, 62 TRBV and approximately 15 TRBJ segments were identified and used for gene usage analysis of CDR3 amino acid clonotypes. Filtered high-quality paired reads were merged into contigs using COPE and FqMerger. BLAST was used to align contigs to the IMGT TRBV, TRBD and TRBJ reference genes, and CDR3 was defined following IMGT. Highly expanded clones were defined as clonotypes with a frequency above 0.1%. Shannon entropy was used to measure repertoire diversity, and the Gini coefficient was used to measure V-J evenness. Public clonotypes were defined as clonotypes shared by more than one individual. Through fastp at Q25 and MiXCR, TCRdb rebuilt clones from the public reads, retaining in-frame beta chains. CDR3 protein sequences are deduplicated, and each keeps its most common genes and DNA. Clone size and V and J calls follow TCRdb, not the original study. Within this sample are 700,000 or so distinct CDR3 sequences, with around 30% of them counted one time only. Clones ranked in the top ten supply around 40% of the sample.

Concerning this clonotype: Its antigen is unknown. Base qualities are not recorded, but no much larger clone differs from it by a single base.

The time point label here, explained by the study, means: persistent/refractory GD, antithyroid drugs over 5 years with positive TRAb. RNA was extracted from PBMCs in TRIzol for both TCR sequencing and RNA sequencing. The diagnosis of Graves' disease was made according to American Thyroid Association guidelines. The patients came from an endocrinology department in Xi'an, China. Each patient gave around 9 milliliters of peripheral blood, collected in an EDTA anticoagulant tube. Ficoll Paque Plus density gradient separation was used to isolate PBMCs, and no further T cell sorting was done. RNA quality was checked with an Agilent 2100 Bioanalyzer and agarose gel, and concentration with a NanoDrop 2000. This clonotype originated in a female donor with Graves disease. The sample here was peripheral blood mononuclear cells (PBMCs), taken when the disease was refractory, from a patient treated with antithyroid drugs.

The CDR3 protein sequence reads: CASSISGRAHEQYF. The DNA sequence reads TGTGCCAGTAGTATTAGCGGGAGGGCCCACGAGCAGTACTTC. The chain was built from TRBV19 and TRBJ2-7; 11 middle bases align to TRBD2. CDR3 length: 14 amino acids, cysteine to phenylalanine. The CDR3 DNA has 42 bases and is translated from base 1. V has 3 bases trimmed and J has 5 bases trimmed; junction bases matching no gene number 3. The germline V gene (reference sequence) specifies LNHDA as CDR1 and SQIVND as CDR2.